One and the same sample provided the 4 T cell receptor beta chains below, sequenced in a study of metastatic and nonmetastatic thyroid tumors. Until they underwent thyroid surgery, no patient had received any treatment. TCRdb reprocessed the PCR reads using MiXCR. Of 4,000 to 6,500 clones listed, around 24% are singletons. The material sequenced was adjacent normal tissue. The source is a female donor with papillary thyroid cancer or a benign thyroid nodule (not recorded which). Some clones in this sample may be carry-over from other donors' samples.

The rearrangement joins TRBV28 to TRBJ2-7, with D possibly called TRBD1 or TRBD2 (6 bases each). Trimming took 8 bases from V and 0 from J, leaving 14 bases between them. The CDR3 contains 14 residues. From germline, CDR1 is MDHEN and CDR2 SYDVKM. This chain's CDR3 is CASRPGGGSYEQYF. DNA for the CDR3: TGTGCCAGCCGCCCCGGGGGCGGCTCCTACGAGCAGTACTTC.

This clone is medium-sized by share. The chain's CDR3 is CASSFSKGNTIYF. In DNA form, the CDR3 reads TGTGCCAGCAGCTTCTCCAAAGGAAACACCATATATTTT. This chain uses TRBV6-1 with TRBJ1-3; D uncertain. The CDR3 consists of 13 residues. The germline V and J ends were trimmed by 6 bases and 4 bases, with 10 bases remaining between them. In germline, CDR1 is MNHNS, CDR2 SASEGT.

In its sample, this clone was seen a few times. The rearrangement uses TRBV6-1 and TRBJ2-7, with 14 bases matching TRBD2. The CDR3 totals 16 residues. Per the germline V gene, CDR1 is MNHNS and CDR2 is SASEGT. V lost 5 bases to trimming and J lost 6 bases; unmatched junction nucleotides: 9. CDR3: CASSFGTSGSLIEQYF. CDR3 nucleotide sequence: TGTGCCAGCAGTTTCGGGACTAGCGGGAGTCTGATCGAGCAGTACTTC.

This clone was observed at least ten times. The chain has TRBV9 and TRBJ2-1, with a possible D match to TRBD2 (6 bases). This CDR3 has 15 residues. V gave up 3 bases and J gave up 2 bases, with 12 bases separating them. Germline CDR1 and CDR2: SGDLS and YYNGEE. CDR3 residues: CASSAASDPYNEQFF. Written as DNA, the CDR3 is TGTGCCAGCAGCGCTGCTAGCGATCCCTACAATGAGCAGTTCTTC.